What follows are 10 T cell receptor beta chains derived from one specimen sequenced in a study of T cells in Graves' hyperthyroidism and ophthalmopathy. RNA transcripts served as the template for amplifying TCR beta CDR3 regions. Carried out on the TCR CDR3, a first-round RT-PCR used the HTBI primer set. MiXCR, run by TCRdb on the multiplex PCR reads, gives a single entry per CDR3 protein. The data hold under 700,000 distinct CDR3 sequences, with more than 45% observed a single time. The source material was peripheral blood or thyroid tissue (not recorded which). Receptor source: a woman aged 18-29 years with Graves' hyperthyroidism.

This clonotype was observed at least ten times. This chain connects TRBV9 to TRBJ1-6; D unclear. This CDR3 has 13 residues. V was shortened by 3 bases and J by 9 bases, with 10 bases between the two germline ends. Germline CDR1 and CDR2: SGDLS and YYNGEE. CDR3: CASSGEMGSPLHF. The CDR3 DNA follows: TGTGCCAGCAGCGGAGAAATGGGTTCACCCCTCCACTTT.

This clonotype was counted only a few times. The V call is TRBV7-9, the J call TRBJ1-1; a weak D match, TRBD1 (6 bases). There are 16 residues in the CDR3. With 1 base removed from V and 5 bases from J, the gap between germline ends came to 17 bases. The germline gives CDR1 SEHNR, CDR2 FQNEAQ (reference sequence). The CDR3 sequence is CASSLVLSGGWTEAFF. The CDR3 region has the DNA TGTGCCAGCAGCTTAGTGCTTTCGGGGGGCTGGACTGAAGCTTTCTTT. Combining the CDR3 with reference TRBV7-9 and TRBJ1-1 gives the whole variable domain DTGVSQNPRHKITKRGQNVTFRCDPISEHNRLYWYRQTLGQGPEFLTYFQNEAQLEKSRLLSDRFSAERPKGSFSTLEIQRTEQGDSAMYLCASSLVLSGGWTEAFFGQGTRLTVV.

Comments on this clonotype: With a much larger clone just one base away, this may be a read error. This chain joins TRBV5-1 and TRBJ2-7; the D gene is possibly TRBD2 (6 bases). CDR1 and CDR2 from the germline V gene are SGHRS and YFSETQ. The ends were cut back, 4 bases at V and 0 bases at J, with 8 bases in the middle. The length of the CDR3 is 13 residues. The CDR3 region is CASSRETSYEQYF. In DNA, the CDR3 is TGCGCCAGCAGCCGGGAGACCTCCTACGAGCAGTACTTC.

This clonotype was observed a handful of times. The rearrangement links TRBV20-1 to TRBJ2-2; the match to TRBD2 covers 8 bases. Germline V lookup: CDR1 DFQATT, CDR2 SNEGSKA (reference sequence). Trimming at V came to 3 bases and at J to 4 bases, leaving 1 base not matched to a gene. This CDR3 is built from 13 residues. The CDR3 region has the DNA TGCAGTGCTAGCGGGAGGGCCACCGGGGAGCTGTTTTTT. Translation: CSASGRATGELFF.

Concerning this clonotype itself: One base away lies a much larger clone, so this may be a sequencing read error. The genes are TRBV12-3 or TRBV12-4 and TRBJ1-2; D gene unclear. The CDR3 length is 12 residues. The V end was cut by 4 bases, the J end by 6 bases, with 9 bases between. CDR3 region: CASSSVDHGYTF. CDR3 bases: TGTGCCAGCAGTTCCGTGGACCATGGCTACACCTTC.

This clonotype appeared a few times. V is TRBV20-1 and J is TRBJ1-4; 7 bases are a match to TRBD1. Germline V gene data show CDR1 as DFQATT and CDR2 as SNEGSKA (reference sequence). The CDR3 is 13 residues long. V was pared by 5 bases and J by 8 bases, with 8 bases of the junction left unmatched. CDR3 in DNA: TGCAGTGCTGCCACAGGGGAGGGCGAAAAACTGTTTTTT. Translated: CSAATGEGEKLFF.

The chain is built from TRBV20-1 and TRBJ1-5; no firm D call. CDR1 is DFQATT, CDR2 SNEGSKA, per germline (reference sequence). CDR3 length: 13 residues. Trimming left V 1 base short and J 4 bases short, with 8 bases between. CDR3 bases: TGCAGTGCTAGAGTTACGGTAAATCAGCCCCAGCATTTT. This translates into CSARVTVNQPQHF.

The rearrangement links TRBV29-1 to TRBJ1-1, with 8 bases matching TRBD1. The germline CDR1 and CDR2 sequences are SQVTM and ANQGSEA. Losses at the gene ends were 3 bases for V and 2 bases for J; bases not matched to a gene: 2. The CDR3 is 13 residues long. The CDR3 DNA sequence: TGCAGCGTTGAGGACAGGGCAAACACTGAAGCTTTCTTT. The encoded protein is CSVEDRANTEAFF. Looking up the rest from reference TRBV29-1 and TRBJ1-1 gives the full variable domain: SAVISQKPSRDICQRGTSLTIQCQVDSQVTMMFWYRQQPGQSLTLIATANQGSEATYESGFVIDKFPISRPNLTFSTLTVSNMSPEDSSIYLCSVEDRANTEAFFGQGTRLTVV.

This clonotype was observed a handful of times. This CDR3 reads CASSLGESYGYTF. The CDR3 region has the DNA TGTGCCAGCAGCTTAGGGGAGTCTTATGGCTACACCTTC. This chain joins TRBV13 and TRBJ1-2; D unresolved. The ends were cut back, 0 bases at V and 5 bases at J, with 7 bases in the middle. The CDR3 extends over 13 amino acids. Germline V gene lookup returns CDR1 PRHDT and CDR2 FYEKMQ (reference sequence).

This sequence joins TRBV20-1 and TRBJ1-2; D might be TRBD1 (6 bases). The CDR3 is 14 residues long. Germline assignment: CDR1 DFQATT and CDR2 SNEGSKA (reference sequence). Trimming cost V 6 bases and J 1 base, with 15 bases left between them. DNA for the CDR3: TGCAGTGCGGGGGCTCGGGGGCATAACTATGGCTACACCTTC. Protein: CSAGARGHNYGYTF.